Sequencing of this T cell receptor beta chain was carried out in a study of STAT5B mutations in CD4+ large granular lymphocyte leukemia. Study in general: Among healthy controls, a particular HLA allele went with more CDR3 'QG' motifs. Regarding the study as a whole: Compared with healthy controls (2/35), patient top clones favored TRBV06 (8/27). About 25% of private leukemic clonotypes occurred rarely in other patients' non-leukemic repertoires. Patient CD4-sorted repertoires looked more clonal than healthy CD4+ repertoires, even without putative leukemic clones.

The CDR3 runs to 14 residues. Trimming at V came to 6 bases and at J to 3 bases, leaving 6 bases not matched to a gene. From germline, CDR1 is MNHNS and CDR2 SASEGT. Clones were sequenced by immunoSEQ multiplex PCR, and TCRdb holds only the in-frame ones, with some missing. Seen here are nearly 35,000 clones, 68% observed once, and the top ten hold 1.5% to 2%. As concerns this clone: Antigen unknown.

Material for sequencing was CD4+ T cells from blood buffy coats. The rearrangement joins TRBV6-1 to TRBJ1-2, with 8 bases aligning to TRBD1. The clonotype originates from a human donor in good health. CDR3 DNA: TGTGCCAGCAGCCGGACAGGGTGGGACTATGGCTACACCTTC. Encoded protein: CASSRTGWDYGYTF.